The following is a T cell receptor (beta chain) sequence with its context. Its antigen remains unknown. This sample was included in a study of shared clonotypes between healthy human individuals. Germline assignment: CDR1 ENHRY and CDR2 SYGVKD. V was clipped by 5 bases and J by 1 base, with 11 bases between them. The CDR3 is 14 residues long. The assay was run at deep level. Method: immunoSEQ multiplex PCR; TCRdb's copy keeps in-frame clones and lacks some. The sample consists of about 960,000 clones, around 80% of them appearing once. The study's findings and limits: Clonotypes which were not shared had lower generation probabilities than clonotypes that all four donors shared. The expectation was that sequencing depth would affect clonotype sharing among donors.

Sequencing used memory CD4+ T cells sorted from blood. Subset of the sample: CD45RA-negative fraction. The origin of this receptor is a young man in good health. The J gene is TRBJ1-1, the V gene TRBV10-3, with D unclear. The CDR3 loop is CAISLEGGNTEAFF. In nucleotides, the CDR3 is TGTGCCATCAGTCTAGAGGGCGGGAACACTGAAGCTTTCTTT.